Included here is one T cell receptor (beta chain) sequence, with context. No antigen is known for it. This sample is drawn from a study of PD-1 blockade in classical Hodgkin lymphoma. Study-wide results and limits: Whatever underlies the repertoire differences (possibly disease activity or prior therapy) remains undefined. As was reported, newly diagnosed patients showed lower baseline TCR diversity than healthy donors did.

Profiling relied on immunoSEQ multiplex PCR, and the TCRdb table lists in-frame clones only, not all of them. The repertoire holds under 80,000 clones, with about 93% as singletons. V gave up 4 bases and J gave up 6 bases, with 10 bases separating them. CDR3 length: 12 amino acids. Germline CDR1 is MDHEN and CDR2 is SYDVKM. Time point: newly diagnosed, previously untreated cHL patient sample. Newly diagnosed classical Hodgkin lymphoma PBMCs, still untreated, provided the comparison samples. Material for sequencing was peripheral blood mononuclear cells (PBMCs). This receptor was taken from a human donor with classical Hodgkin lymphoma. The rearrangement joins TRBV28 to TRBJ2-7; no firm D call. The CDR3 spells CASSSLVVEQYF. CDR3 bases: TGTGCCAGCAGTTCGCTAGTTGTCGAGCAGTACTTC.